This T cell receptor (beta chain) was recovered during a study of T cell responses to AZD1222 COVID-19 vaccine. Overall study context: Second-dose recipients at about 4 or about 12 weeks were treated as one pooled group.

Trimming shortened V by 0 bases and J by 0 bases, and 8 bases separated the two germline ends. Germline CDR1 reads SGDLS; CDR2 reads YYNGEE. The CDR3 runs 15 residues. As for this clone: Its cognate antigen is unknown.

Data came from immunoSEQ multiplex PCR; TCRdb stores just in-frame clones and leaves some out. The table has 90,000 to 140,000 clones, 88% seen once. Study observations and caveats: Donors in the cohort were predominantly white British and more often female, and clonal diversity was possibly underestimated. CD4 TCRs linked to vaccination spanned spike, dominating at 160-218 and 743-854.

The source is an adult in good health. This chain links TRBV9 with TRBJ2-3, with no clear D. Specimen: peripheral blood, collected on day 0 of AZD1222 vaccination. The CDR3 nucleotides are TGTGCCAGCAGCGTAGGGGTTGATAGCACAGATACGCAGTATTTT. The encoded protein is CASSVGVDSTDTQYF.